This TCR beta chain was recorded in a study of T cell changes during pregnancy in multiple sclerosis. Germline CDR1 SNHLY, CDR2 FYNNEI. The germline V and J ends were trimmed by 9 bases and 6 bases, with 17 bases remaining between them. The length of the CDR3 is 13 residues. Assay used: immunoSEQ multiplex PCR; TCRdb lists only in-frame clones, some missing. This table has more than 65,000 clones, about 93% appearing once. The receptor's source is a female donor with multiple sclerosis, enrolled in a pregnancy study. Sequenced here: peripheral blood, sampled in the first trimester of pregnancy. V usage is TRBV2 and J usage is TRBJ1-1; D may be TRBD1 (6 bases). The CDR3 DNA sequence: TGTGCCAGTCGGGGGGCGAAAGGTTCTGAAGCTTTCTTT. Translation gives CASRGAKGSEAFF.